The 26 T cell receptor beta chains in this list originate from one sample, sequenced in a study of blood T cell repertoires in COVID-19. This table comes from immunoSEQ multiplex PCR, and its TCRdb copy is limited to in-frame clones, with some not included. The table has 150,000 or so clones, roughly 86% seen once. Sequencing was done on a sample of peripheral blood. The receptors derive from a human donor with acute or convalescent COVID-19. The donor label of this sample is uncertain.

This clone was detected only once. This sample includes further DNA sequences coding for the same CDR3. The chain employs TRBV2 and TRBJ1-1, with D possibly TRBD1 on 6 matching bases. V lost 3 bases and J lost 3, with 8 bases in between. This CDR3 is 13 amino acids long. Germline-derived CDR1 and CDR2 are SNHLY and FYNNEI. CDR3 in amino acids: CASSDRGYTEAFF. CDR3 nucleotides: TGTGCCAGCAGTGACAGGGGATACACTGAAGCTTTCTTT.

The CDR3 DNA sequence: TGTGCCACCAGCAGAGATCGAGGGACAGGGTATCAGCCCCAGCATTTT. It is translated as CATSRDRGTGYQPQHF. The chain recombines TRBV15 with TRBJ1-5; TRBD1 matches 9 bases. Germline assignment: CDR1 LNHNV and CDR2 YYDKDF (reference sequence). J was trimmed by 5 bases and V by 0 bases; bases with no gene match: 5. This CDR3 has 16 amino acids. Full variable domain (rest looked up from reference TRBV15 and TRBJ1-5): DAMVIQNPRYQVTQFGKPVTLSCSQTLNHNVMYWYQQKSSQAPKLLFHYYDKDFNNEADTPDNFQSRRPNTSFCFLDIRSPGLGDTAMYLCATSRDRGTGYQPQHFGDGTRLSIL.

This chain links TRBV29-1 with TRBJ1-4, with a weak D call TRBD1 (5 bases). Per the germline V gene, CDR1 is SQVTM and CDR2 is ANQGSEA. This CDR3 has 15 residues. Trimming stripped 1 base from V and 5 bases from J, with 14 bases between. The CDR3 reads CSVEVWAGSNEKLFF. In nucleotides, the CDR3 is TGCAGCGTTGAAGTTTGGGCAGGGTCGAATGAAAAACTGTTTTTT.

Only one count was recorded for this clone. The chain links TRBV6-2 or TRBV6-3 to TRBJ2-1; 15 nucleotides align to TRBD2. The CDR3 runs 15 residues. The ends lost 5 bases at V and 7 bases at J; junction bases unmatched: 3. The V gene's germline CDR1 is MNHEY and CDR2 SVGEGT. CDR3 sequence: CASSRTSGGVNEQFF. The CDR3 nucleotides are TGTGCCAGCAGTCGGACTAGCGGGGGGGTGAATGAGCAGTTCTTC.

This chain joins TRBV6-1 and TRBJ1-1; a weak D match, TRBD1 (6 bases). This CDR3 spans 12 amino acids. V lost 3 bases and J 10 bases, leaving 12 bases between the germline ends. Germline CDR1 reads MNHNS; CDR2 reads SASEGT. The CDR3 region has the DNA TGTGCCAGCAGTGAGGGAACAGGGACAGCTTTCTTT. Translated: CASSEGTGTAFF.

The chain uses TRBV19 and TRBJ2-3; maybe TRBD2 (6 bases). The CDR3 loop spans 15 amino acids. V lost 9 bases, J lost 3 bases, and 19 bases lay in between. Germline V gene lookup returns CDR1 LNHDA and CDR2 SQIVND (reference sequence). CDR3: CASSVRRGLTDTQYF. CDR3 nucleotide sequence: TGTGCCAGCTCGGTCCGGCGGGGATTAACAGATACGCAGTATTTT.

This clone is a singleton in its sample. V usage is TRBV19 and J usage is TRBJ1-5, with D unresolved. In germline, CDR1 is LNHDA, CDR2 SQIVND (reference sequence). The CDR3 is made up of 13 amino acids. V dropped 10 bases and J dropped 5 bases, with 15 bases sitting between them. The CDR3 coding sequence is TGTGCCACATCGGGGTCCCAGGATCAGCCCCAGCATTTT. Encoded protein: CATSGSQDQPQHF.

The chain links TRBV9 to TRBJ2-3, with TRBD1 matching 7 bases. The CDR3 runs to 17 residues. Germline lookup yields CDR1 SGDLS and CDR2 YYNGEE. The ends lost 3 bases at V and 1 base at J; junction bases unmatched: 11. The CDR3 DNA reads as TGTGCCAGCAGCGAGGGGGCCCATGGGGACGGCACAGATACGCAGTATTTT. It yields the protein CASSEGAHGDGTDTQYF.

V usage is TRBV19 and J usage is TRBJ1-5, with D possibly TRBD1 on 5 matching bases. The ends were cut back, 0 bases at V and 6 bases at J, with 12 bases in the middle. The CDR3 contains 15 residues. CDR1 and CDR2 from the germline V gene are LNHDA and SQIVND (reference sequence). The CDR3 region has the DNA TGTGCCAGTAGTATAGATCGCAGGGAAGGTCAGCCCCAGCATTTT. This gives the protein CASSIDRREGQPQHF.

The V and J genes are TRBV6-5 and TRBJ1-5; 7 bases are a match to TRBD1. CDR3 length equals 14 residues. The V segment lost 2 bases and the J segment 2 bases; nucleotides outside the gene matches: 0. Germline V CDR1 and CDR2: MNHEY, SVGAGI. CDR3 bases: TGTGCCAGCAGTTACGACAGGGGCAATCAGCCCCAGCATTTT. This translates into CASSYDRGNQPQHF.

The V gene is TRBV4-1, the J gene TRBJ2-2; possible D gene TRBD2, 6 bases. This CDR3 has 16 residues. Germline V gene data show CDR1 as MGHRA and CDR2 as YSYEKL. Trimming took off 1 base at V and 6 bases at J, with 15 bases between the two ends. In DNA form, the CDR3 reads TGCGCCAGCAGCCAAGTAACGGATAGCGGACCCGGGGAGCTGTTTTTT. It encodes CASSQVTDSGPGELFF.

The chain links TRBV5-1 to TRBJ2-2; TRBD2 aligns across 9 bases. CDR3 size: 16 residues. Per the germline V gene, CDR1 is SGHRS and CDR2 is YFSETQ. V was clipped by 3 bases and J by 3 bases; unmatched bases: 6. The CDR3, as DNA: TGCGCCAGCAGCTCGATAGCGGGGGTGGACACCGGGGAGCTGTTTTTT. Translating gives CASSSIAGVDTGELFF.

In its sample, this clone was seen once. This chain links TRBV5-8 with TRBJ2-2, with D possibly matching TRBD2 (5 bases). Per the germline V gene, CDR1 is SGHTS and CDR2 is YDEGEE. V was pared by 6 bases and J by 3 bases, with 9 bases between. The CDR3 is 13 residues long. In DNA, the CDR3 is TGTGCCAGCACCATGGACTACACCGGGGAGCTGTTTTTT. This codes for CASTMDYTGELFF.

The chain carries TRBV7-9 and TRBJ1-2; 7 bases match TRBD1. The CDR3 consists of 17 residues. The V segment lost 2 bases and the J segment 2 bases; nucleotides outside the gene matches: 11. CDR1 is SEHNR and CDR2 is FQNEAQ in the germline V gene (reference sequence). The CDR3 reads CASSLSNLGQLNYGYTF. The CDR3 nucleotides are TGTGCCAGCAGCTTATCTAACCTGGGACAGCTCAACTATGGCTACACCTTC.

The chain couples TRBV7-2 to TRBJ1-1; the D is unclear. The CDR3 is made up of 13 amino acids. V dropped 6 bases and J dropped 1 base, with 9 bases sitting between them. Germline V gene data show CDR1 as SGHTA and CDR2 as FQGNSA. The CDR3 sequence is CASRSTRNTEAFF. The CDR3, as DNA: TGTGCCAGCAGAAGTACAAGGAACACTGAAGCTTTCTTT.

The rearrangement links TRBV2 to TRBJ1-4, with TRBD1 matching over 7 bases. The CDR3 length is 16 residues. Germline CDR1 SNHLY, CDR2 FYNNEI. V lost 5 bases to trimming and J lost 10 bases; unmatched junction nucleotides: 16. Written as DNA, the CDR3 is TGTGCCAGCAGTCGCCCCACCGGGACAGTAAACGTAAAACTGTTTTTT. It encodes CASSRPTGTVNVKLFF.

In its sample, this clone was seen a few times. This rearrangement joins TRBV7-9 to TRBJ1-1; D perhaps matches TRBD1 (5 bases). CDR3 length: 15 amino acids. CDR1 and CDR2 (germline): SEHNR, FQNEAQ (reference sequence). The V end was cut by 2 bases, the J end by 1 base, with 11 bases between. The CDR3: CASSLNTGRNTEAFF. The DNA for the CDR3 is TGTGCCAGCAGCTTAAATACAGGCCGGAACACTGAAGCTTTCTTT.

The chain links TRBV6-5 to TRBJ1-2, with TRBD1 matching 7 bases. The CDR3 consists of 15 residues. The germline V gene has CDR1 MNHEY and CDR2 SVGAGI. Trimming removed 6 bases from V and 4 bases from J; junction bases left unmatched: 11. The CDR3 DNA follows: TGTGCCAGCAGCCTACAGGGGTGGGGAGGCTATGGCTACACCTTC. Translating it yields CASSLQGWGGYGYTF.

The chain has TRBV6-5 and TRBJ2-7, with 7 bases that match TRBD1. J gave up 5 bases and V 7 bases, and 5 bases lay outside the gene matches. CDR3 size: 12 residues. Germline-derived CDR1 and CDR2 are MNHEY and SVGAGI. CDR3 nucleotide sequence: TGTGCCAGCAAAGACAGGGCCCACGAGCAGTACTTC. Residues: CASKDRAHEQYF.

The chain employs TRBV6-2 or TRBV6-3 and TRBJ2-1; TRBD2 agrees at 11 bases. The CDR3 consists of 16 residues. Trimming took 0 bases from V and 10 from J; bases not matched to a gene: 8. Per the germline V gene, CDR1 is MNHEY and CDR2 is SVGEGT. The DNA for the CDR3 is TGTGCCAGCAGTTACTCGGCTAGCGGGGGGTCCCGCGAGCAGTTCTTC. The encoded protein is CASSYSASGGSREQFF.

V is TRBV3-1 (or the pseudogene TRBV3-2) and J is TRBJ1-2, with 7 nucleotides matching TRBD1. Unmatched junction bases numbered 23, after V lost 6 bases and J lost 4 bases. The germline gives CDR1 LGHDT, CDR2 YNNKEL (reference sequence). This CDR3 has 19 amino acids. The CDR3 nucleotides read TGTGCCAGCAGTCACAAGGTAATAGGAAGAGGGGGCCAATCCTATGGCTACACCTTC. Its protein product is CASSHKVIGRGGQSYGYTF.

The V and J genes are TRBV18 and TRBJ1-3; D unclear. Trimming took 4 bases from V and 0 from J, leaving 13 bases between them. The CDR3 has 16 residues. CDR1 and CDR2 (germline): KGHSH, LQKENI. CDR3 nucleotide sequence: TGTGCCAGCTCACGCGACACGTCCGACTCTGGAAACACCATATATTTT. Its protein product is CASSRDTSDSGNTIYF.

A word on this clone: A read error may produce the germline difference seen at one junction end. V and J are TRBV7-7 and TRBJ2-3, with 8 nucleotides matching TRBD2. The CDR3 totals 16 residues. Per germline, CDR1 SSHAT and CDR2 FNYEAQ (reference sequence). The CDR3 is CASSLSRGGGTDTQYF. Here the CDR3 DNA reads TGTGCTAGCAGCTTATCACGGGGGGGAGGCACAGATACGCAGTATTTT.

The chain recombines TRBV30 with TRBJ2-3, with D maybe TRBD1 (5 bases). The CDR3 loop spans 16 amino acids. V was pared by 0 bases and J by 2 bases, with 15 bases between. Germline V CDR1 and CDR2: GTSNPN, SVGIG (reference sequence). The CDR3 DNA follows: TGTGCCTGGAGTGTAAATCCCGACAGAGTCACAGATACGCAGTATTTT. Amino acids: CAWSVNPDRVTDTQYF.

The chain has TRBV18 and TRBJ1-1, with D maybe TRBD1 (6 bases). The CDR3 extends over 13 amino acids. CDR1 is KGHSH, CDR2 LQKENI, per germline. V gave up 2 bases and J gave up 3 bases, with 7 bases separating them. DNA of the CDR3: TGTGCCAGCTCACCATCAGGGGACACTGAAGCTTTCTTT. Its protein is CASSPSGDTEAFF.

The rearrangement uses TRBV2 and TRBJ1-4, with no clear D. The length of the CDR3 is 17 residues. V gave up 8 bases and J gave up 0 bases, with 19 bases separating them. The V gene's germline CDR1 is SNHLY and CDR2 FYNNEI. The CDR3 DNA reads TGTGCCAGCGTGTCGCTCCCTTGGGCAACAACTAATGAAAAACTGTTTTTT. Translated: CASVSLPWATTNEKLFF.